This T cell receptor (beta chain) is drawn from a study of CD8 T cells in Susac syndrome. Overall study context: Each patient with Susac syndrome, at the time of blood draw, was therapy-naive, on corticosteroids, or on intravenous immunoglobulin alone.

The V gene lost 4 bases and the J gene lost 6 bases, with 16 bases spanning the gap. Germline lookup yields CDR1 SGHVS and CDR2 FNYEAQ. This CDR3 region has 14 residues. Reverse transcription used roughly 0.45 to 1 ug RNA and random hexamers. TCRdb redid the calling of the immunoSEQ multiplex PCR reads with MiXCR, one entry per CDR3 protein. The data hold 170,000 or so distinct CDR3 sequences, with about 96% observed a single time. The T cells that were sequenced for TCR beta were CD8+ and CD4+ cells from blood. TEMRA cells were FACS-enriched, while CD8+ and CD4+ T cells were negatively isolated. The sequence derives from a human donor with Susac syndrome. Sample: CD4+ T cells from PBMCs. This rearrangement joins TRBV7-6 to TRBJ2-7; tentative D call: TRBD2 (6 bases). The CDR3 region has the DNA TGTGCCAGCAGCTCCTCCCGACTGGGGGGCGAGCAGTACTTC. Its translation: CASSSSRLGGEQYF.